The rows below give T cell receptor beta chains drawn from one sample of a study of T cell changes during pregnancy in multiple sclerosis. Assay used: immunoSEQ multiplex PCR; TCRdb lists only in-frame clones, some missing. The table lists about 92,000 clones, about 94% of them singletons. The sequencing here drew on peripheral blood, taken in the third trimester of pregnancy. All receptors derive from a female donor with multiple sclerosis, enrolled in a pregnancy study. The CDR3 runs from the conserved cysteine through the conserved F or W. Each record gives: CDR3 length, clone size, J gene, D gene, V gene, CDR3 protein, CDR3 DNA. A D gene is named only where the DNA matches it firmly. Some rows have no size entry. The others give once, few or many, or a class for an expanded clone.

cdr3_length: 16
clone_size: -
j_call: TRBJ2-5
d_call: -
v_call: TRBV5-6
cdr3_aa: CASSLGTGQAGETQYF
cdr3_nt: TGTGCCAGCAGCCTCGGGACGGGCCAAGCGGGAGAGACCCAGTACTTC

cdr3_length: 14
clone_size: -
j_call: TRBJ2-1
d_call: TRBD1
v_call: TRBV2
cdr3_aa: CASSDLQGVGEQFF
cdr3_nt: TGTGCCAGCAGTGACCTGCAGGGGGTCGGTGAGCAGTTCTTC

cdr3_length: 16
clone_size: -
j_call: TRBJ1-2
d_call: TRBD1
v_call: TRBV2
cdr3_aa: CASPPGQANANYGYTF
cdr3_nt: TGTGCCAGCCCCCCGGGACAGGCAAACGCTAACTATGGCTACACCTTC

cdr3_length: 12
clone_size: -
j_call: TRBJ1-4
d_call: -
v_call: TRBV29-1
cdr3_aa: CSVGRVRGELFF
cdr3_nt: TGCAGCGTTGGAAGGGTACGGGGGGAACTGTTTTTT

cdr3_length: 12
clone_size: few
j_call: TRBJ2-5
d_call: -
v_call: TRBV7-2
cdr3_aa: CASSFDQETQYF
cdr3_nt: TGTGCCAGCAGCTTCGACCAAGAGACCCAGTACTTC

cdr3_length: 15
clone_size: -
j_call: TRBJ2-1
d_call: TRBD2
v_call: TRBV6-5
cdr3_aa: CASSPLAGIYNEQFF
cdr3_nt: TGTGCCAGCAGTCCGCTAGCGGGAATCTACAATGAGCAGTTCTTC

cdr3_length: 13
clone_size: -
j_call: TRBJ1-2
d_call: -
v_call: TRBV5-1
cdr3_aa: CASRWEGDYGYTF
cdr3_nt: TGCGCCAGCAGGTGGGAGGGCGACTATGGCTACACCTTC

cdr3_length: 16
clone_size: -
j_call: TRBJ2-3
d_call: -
v_call: TRBV23-1
cdr3_aa: CASSQFKRISTDTQYF
cdr3_nt: TGCGCCAGCAGTCAATTTAAGCGGATCTCCACAGATACGCAGTATTTT

cdr3_length: 16
clone_size: once
j_call: TRBJ2-6
d_call: TRBD1
v_call: TRBV7-9
cdr3_aa: CASSFQGVSGANVLTF
cdr3_nt: TGTGCCAGCAGCTTCCAGGGGGTCTCTGGGGCCAACGTCCTGACTTTC

cdr3_length: 15
clone_size: once
j_call: TRBJ2-7
d_call: -
v_call: TRBV4-1
cdr3_aa: CASSHAVERLYEQYF
cdr3_nt: TGCGCCAGCAGCCACGCTGTCGAGCGGCTCTACGAGCAGTACTTC

cdr3_length: 13
clone_size: -
j_call: TRBJ2-6
d_call: -
v_call: TRBV4-2
cdr3_aa: CASSQGQLNVLTF
cdr3_nt: TGTGCCAGCAGCCAAGGACAGTTAAACGTCCTGACTTTC

cdr3_length: 12
clone_size: -
j_call: TRBJ2-7
d_call: -
v_call: TRBV29-1
cdr3_aa: CSVGLGMYEQYF
cdr3_nt: TGCAGCGTTGGTCTAGGCATGTACGAGCAGTACTTC

cdr3_length: 13
clone_size: -
j_call: TRBJ2-2
d_call: TRBD2
v_call: TRBV28
cdr3_aa: CASSLGLPGELFF
cdr3_nt: TGTGCCAGCAGTCTGGGACTACCCGGGGAGCTGTTTTTT

cdr3_length: 15
clone_size: -
j_call: TRBJ2-5
d_call: TRBD2
v_call: TRBV6-5
cdr3_aa: CASSQLAGVSETQYF
cdr3_nt: TGTGCCAGCAGCCAACTAGCGGGAGTTTCGGAGACCCAGTACTTC

cdr3_length: 15
clone_size: -
j_call: TRBJ2-2
d_call: -
v_call: TRBV6-5
cdr3_aa: CASSQTTTNTGELFF
cdr3_nt: TGTGCCAGCAGCCAGACAACGACAAACACCGGGGAGCTGTTTTTT

cdr3_length: 14
clone_size: once
j_call: TRBJ1-1
d_call: -
v_call: TRBV28
cdr3_aa: CASSFRPDSTEAFF
cdr3_nt: TGTGCCAGCAGTTTCCGGCCCGACAGCACTGAAGCTTTCTTT

cdr3_length: 15
clone_size: -
j_call: TRBJ2-5
d_call: -
v_call: TRBV28
cdr3_aa: CASRGIQGTQETQYF
cdr3_nt: TGTGCCAGCAGGGGGATACAGGGTACCCAAGAGACCCAGTACTTC

cdr3_length: 12
clone_size: -
j_call: TRBJ2-2
d_call: -
v_call: TRBV11-2
cdr3_aa: CASSSNTGELFF
cdr3_nt: TGTGCCAGCAGCTCTAACACCGGGGAGCTGTTTTTT

cdr3_length: 19
clone_size: -
j_call: TRBJ2-3
d_call: TRBD2
v_call: TRBV4-2
cdr3_aa: CASSQGGGLLAGLTDTQYF
cdr3_nt: TGTGCCAGCAGCCAAGGCGGAGGCTTATTAGCGGGCCTCACAGATACGCAGTATTTT

cdr3_length: 15
clone_size: -
j_call: TRBJ2-1
d_call: -
v_call: TRBV4-1
cdr3_aa: CASRLTESSYNEQFF
cdr3_nt: TGCGCCAGCAGACTTACTGAAAGCTCCTACAATGAGCAGTTCTTC

cdr3_length: 14
clone_size: -
j_call: TRBJ2-3
d_call: TRBD2
v_call: TRBV7-2
cdr3_aa: CASSWTSSTDTQYF
cdr3_nt: TGTGCCAGCAGCTGGACTAGCAGCACAGATACGCAGTATTTT

cdr3_length: 16
clone_size: few
j_call: TRBJ2-2
d_call: -
v_call: TRBV2
cdr3_aa: CASRPESGSGTGELFF
cdr3_nt: TGTGCCAGCAGGCCCGAGTCCGGGAGTGGCACCGGGGAGCTGTTTTTT